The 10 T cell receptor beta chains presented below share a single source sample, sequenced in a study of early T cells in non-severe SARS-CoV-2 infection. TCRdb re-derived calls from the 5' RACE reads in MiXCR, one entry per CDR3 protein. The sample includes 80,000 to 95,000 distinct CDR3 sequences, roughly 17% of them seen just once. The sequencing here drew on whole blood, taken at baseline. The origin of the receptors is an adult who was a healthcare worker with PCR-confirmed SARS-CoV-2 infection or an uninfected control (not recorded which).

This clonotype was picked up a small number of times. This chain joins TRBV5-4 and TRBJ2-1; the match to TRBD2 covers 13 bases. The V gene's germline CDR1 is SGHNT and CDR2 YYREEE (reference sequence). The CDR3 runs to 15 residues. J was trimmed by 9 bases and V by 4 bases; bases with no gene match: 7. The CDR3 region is CASSLAGLAGSEQFF. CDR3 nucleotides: TGTGCCAGCAGCCTGGCGGGACTAGCGGGATCTGAGCAGTTCTTC.

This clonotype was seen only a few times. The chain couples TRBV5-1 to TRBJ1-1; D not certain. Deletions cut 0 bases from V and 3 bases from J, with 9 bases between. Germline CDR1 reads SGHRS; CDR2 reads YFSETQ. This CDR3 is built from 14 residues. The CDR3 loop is CASSLAIPYTEAFF. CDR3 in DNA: TGCGCCAGCAGCTTGGCCATCCCTTACACTGAAGCTTTCTTT.

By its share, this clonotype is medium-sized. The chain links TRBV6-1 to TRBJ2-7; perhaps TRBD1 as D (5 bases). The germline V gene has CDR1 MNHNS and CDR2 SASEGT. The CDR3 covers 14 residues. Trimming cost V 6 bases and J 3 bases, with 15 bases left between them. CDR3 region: CASSPVGAFYEQYF. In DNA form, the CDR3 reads TGTGCCAGCAGCCCTGTAGGGGCGTTCTACGAGCAGTACTTC.

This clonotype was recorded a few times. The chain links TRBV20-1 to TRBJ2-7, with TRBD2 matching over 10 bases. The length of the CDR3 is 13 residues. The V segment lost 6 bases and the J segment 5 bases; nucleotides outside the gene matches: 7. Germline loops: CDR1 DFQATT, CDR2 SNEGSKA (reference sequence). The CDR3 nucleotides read TGCAGTGCCCCACTAGCGGGAAGCGACGAGCAGTACTTC. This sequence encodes CSAPLAGSDEQYF.

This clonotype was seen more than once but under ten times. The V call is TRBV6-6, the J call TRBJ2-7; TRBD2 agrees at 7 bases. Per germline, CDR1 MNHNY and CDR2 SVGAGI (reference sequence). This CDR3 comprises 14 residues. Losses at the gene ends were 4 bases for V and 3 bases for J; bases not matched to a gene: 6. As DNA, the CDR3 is TGTGCCAGCAGTTCAATTACGGGGGGCTACGAGCAGTACTTC. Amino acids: CASSSITGGYEQYF.

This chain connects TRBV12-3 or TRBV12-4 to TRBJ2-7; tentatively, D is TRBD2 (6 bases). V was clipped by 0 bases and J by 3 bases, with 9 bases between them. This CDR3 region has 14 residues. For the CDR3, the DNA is TGTGCCAGCAGTTTAGCGGGAGGTATCTACGAGCAGTACTTC. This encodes CASSLAGGIYEQYF.

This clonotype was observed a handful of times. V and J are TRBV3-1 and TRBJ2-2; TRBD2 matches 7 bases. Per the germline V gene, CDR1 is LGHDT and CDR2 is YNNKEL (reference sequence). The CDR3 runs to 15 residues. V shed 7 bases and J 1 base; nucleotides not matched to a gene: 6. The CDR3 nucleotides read TGTGCCAGCACGGCGACTAGCAAGAACACCGGGGAGCTGTTTTTT. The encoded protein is CASTATSKNTGELFF.

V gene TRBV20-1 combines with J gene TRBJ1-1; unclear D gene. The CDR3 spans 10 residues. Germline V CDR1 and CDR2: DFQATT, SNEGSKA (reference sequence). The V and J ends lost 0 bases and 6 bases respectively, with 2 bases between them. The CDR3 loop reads CSAREAEAFF. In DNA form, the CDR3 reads TGCAGTGCTAGAGAGGCTGAAGCTTTCTTT.

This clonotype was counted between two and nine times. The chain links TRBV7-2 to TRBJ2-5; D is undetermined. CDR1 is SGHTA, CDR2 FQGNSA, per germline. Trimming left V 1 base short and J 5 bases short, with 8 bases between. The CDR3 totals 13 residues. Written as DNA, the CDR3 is TGTGCCAGCAGCTTAGGGCTCAGGGAGACCCAGTACTTC. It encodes CASSLGLRETQYF.

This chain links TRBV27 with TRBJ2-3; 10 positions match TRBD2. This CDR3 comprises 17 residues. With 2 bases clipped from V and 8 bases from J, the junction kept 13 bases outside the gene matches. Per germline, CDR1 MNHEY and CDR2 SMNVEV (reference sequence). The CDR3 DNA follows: TGTGCCAGCAGTTTAGGGCTAGCGGGAGCTCGGAGGGTTACGCAGTATTTT. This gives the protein CASSLGLAGARRVTQYF.